A selection of T cell receptor beta chains follows, all from one sample in a study of T-cell memory formation after mild COVID-19. TCRdb reprocessed the 5' RACE reads with MiXCR, giving one entry per CDR3 protein. The sample consists of about 270,000 distinct CDR3 sequences, roughly 17% of them appearing once. Sequencing was done on a sample of PBMCs or a T cell subset sorted from them (not recorded which). The receptors derive from a man aged 18 to 29 who had mild COVID-19 (a few samples of this study predate the infection). Cell type and time point are not known. Both conserved end residues are part of each CDR3. The D gene is left open where the match is weak. Size is stated for part of the rows, as once, few or many counts, or as a class when the clone is expanded.

TRBD1	TRBJ2-7	TRBV5-6	many	TGTGCCAGCAGCTTGGGGACAGGGATGTACGAGCAGTACTTC	CASSLGTGMYEQYF
TRBD2	TRBJ2-3	TRBV4-3	NA	TGCGCCAGCAGCCTCGTTCTAGCGGGGGACCGCACAGATACGCAGTATTTT	CASSLVLAGDRTDTQYF
NA	TRBJ2-2	TRBV2	few	TGTGCCAGCACCTACTCCACCGGGGAGCTGTTTTTT	CASTYSTGELFF
TRBD1	TRBJ2-1	TRBV5-5	NA	TGTGCCAGCTGCGATCGGGACAGGGGGCATAATGAGCAGTTCTTC	CASCDRDRGHNEQFF
TRBD1	TRBJ1-6	TRBV28	few	TGTGCCAGCATCCGGGACAGGGGGAATTCACCCCTCCACTTT	CASIRDRGNSPLHF
NA	TRBJ1-2	TRBV24-1	few	TGTGCCACCAGTGATTCAGGTACTAACTATGGCTACACCTTC	CATSDSGTNYGYTF
NA	TRBJ1-2	TRBV4-1	NA	TGCGCCAGCAGCCAAGACTATAGCAGAAACTATGGCTACACCTTC	CASSQDYSRNYGYTF
NA	TRBJ2-2	TRBV4-1	few	TGCGCCAGCAGCCAAGCCATGGGTAGTGACGGGGAGCTGTTTTTT	CASSQAMGSDGELFF
NA	TRBJ2-3	TRBV9	few	TGTGCCAGCAGCGAGGGGCCAGAGGGAGATACGCAGTATTTT	CASSEGPEGDTQYF
NA	TRBJ2-1	TRBV5-1	few	TGCGCCAGCAGCTTGGGCGGGGGCCCTCCCAATGAGCAGTTCTTC	CASSLGGGPPNEQFF
NA	TRBJ1-2	TRBV24-1	NA	TGTGCCACCAGTGAAGGAGACATCTATGGCTACACCTTC	CATSEGDIYGYTF
NA	TRBJ2-1	TRBV24-1	NA	TGTGCCACCAGTGATCCGGACACCAAGCAGTTCTTC	CATSDPDTKQFF
NA	TRBJ2-1	TRBV7-2	NA	TGTGCCAGCAGCTTAGCGCGGGGCTTGTTCTTC	CASSLARGLFF
NA	TRBJ1-1	TRBV6-5	few	TGTGCCAGCAGCCGCATAACAGGGTCGAGCACTGAAGCTTTCTTT	CASSRITGSSTEAFF
TRBD2	TRBJ2-3	TRBV4-3	few	TGCGCCAGCAGCCAAGGTTCTAGCGGAAGCACAGATACGCAGTATTTT	CASSQGSSGSTDTQYF
TRBD1	TRBJ2-5	TRBV24-1	few	TGTGCCACCAGTGACGCACAGGGGGCAGGGGAGACCCAGTACTTC	CATSDAQGAGETQYF
TRBD2	TRBJ2-5	TRBV4-3	NA	TGCGCCAGCAGCCAAGACCCAGCGGGGGAGCAAGAGACCCAGTACTTC	CASSQDPAGEQETQYF
NA	TRBJ2-7	TRBV5-1	many	TGCGCCAGCAGCTTAATGGGGGGATCCGAGCAGTACTTC	CASSLMGGSEQYF
NA	TRBJ1-1	TRBV29-1	NA	TGCAGCGTCAGTAGGACAATCAACACTGAAGCTTTCTTT	CSVSRTINTEAFF
TRBD2	TRBJ2-1	TRBV4-1	many	TGCGCCAGCAGCCCCAGCGGGGATGAGCAGTTCTTC	CASSPSGDEQFF
NA	TRBJ1-5	TRBV4-3	few	TGCGCCAGCAGCCAAGCGGTCTTCAATCAGCCCCAGCATTTT	CASSQAVFNQPQHF
NA	TRBJ2-7	TRBV4-3	NA	TGCGCCAGCAGCCAAGGAATCTCCAGCTCCTACGAGCAGTACTTC	CASSQGISSSYEQYF
NA	TRBJ2-3	TRBV7-2	few	TGTGCCAGCAGCTTAAACGCGGATACGCAGTATTTT	CASSLNADTQYF
NA	TRBJ1-2	TRBV6-5	NA	TGTGCCAGCAGGACAGGAAGTGCGGCTAACTATGGCTACACCTTC	CASRTGSAANYGYTF